These 5 T cell receptor beta chains originate from one sample sequenced in a study of cytomegalovirus exposure and HLA in healthy donors (dated by TCRdb to about 2017). Library creation used the immunoSEQ multiplex PCR assay. A mixture of 60 forward primers for TCR Vbeta segments and 13 reverse primers for TCR Jbeta segments was used in the multiplex PCR. Not all clones reach the TCRdb copy of this immuneACCESS table, which keeps in-frame sequences only. Checked studies attribute under half of the gap to unresolved V genes and leave the rest unexplained. For this sample there are more than 250,000 clones; about 90% appear just once. The ten largest clonotypes hold approximately 2% of the sample. The material sequenced was PBMCs. These receptor sequences come from a woman between 18 and 29 years old in good health and CMV-seronegative.

This clone turned up a few times. The chain has TRBV19 and TRBJ1-5; 8 bases are shared with TRBD1. This CDR3 spans 16 amino acids. CDR1 LNHDA and CDR2 SQIVND come from the germline V gene (reference sequence). Trimming took 5 bases from V and 6 from J; bases not matched to a gene: 12. As DNA, the CDR3 is TGTGCCAGTAGTGTAGCCCAGGGGGCGCCGAGTCAGCCCCAGCATTTT. Its protein product is CASSVAQGAPSQPQHF.

The V gene is TRBV12-5, the J gene TRBJ2-5; 8 nucleotides agree with TRBD2. V trimming: 0 bases; J trimming: 4 bases; junction bases outside the gene matches: 4. The CDR3 consists of 15 residues. Germline lookup yields CDR1 LGHNT and CDR2 FRNRAP. The CDR3 DNA reads TGTGCTAGTGGTTTGGTACCCAGCGGGGGAGAGACCCAGTACTTC. Translating gives CASGLVPSGGETQYF.

This chain uses TRBV7-9 with TRBJ2-5, with D unresolved. Germline V gene lookup returns CDR1 SEHNR and CDR2 FQNEAQ (reference sequence). CDR3 length: 13 amino acids. Trimming shortened V by 1 base and J by 4 bases, and 7 bases separated the two germline ends. The CDR3: CASSLVLGETQYF. DNA for the CDR3: TGTGCCAGCAGCTTAGTCCTAGGAGAGACCCAGTACTTC.

The chain is built from TRBV30 and TRBJ1-5, with 7 bases lining up with TRBD1. After removal of 0 bases from V and 2 bases from J, the junction contained 7 bases not matched to a gene. Germline V gives CDR1 GTSNPN, CDR2 SVGIG (reference sequence). The CDR3 runs 16 residues. The CDR3 sequence: CAWSVGTASGNQPQHF. The CDR3, as DNA: TGTGCCTGGAGTGTAGGGACAGCCTCCGGCAATCAGCCCCAGCATTTT.

V usage is TRBV12-2 and J usage is TRBJ1-1; the table's D call, TRBD1, was not checked against the DNA. TRBV12-2 is shown as a pseudogene. The CDR3 is 18 amino acids. The CDR3: CASRLRGVWDRENTEAFF. For the CDR3, the DNA is TGTGCAAGTCGCTTAAGAGGTGTCTGGGACAGGGAAAACACTGAAGCTTTCTTT.